The 21 T cell receptor beta chains in this list originate from one sample, sequenced in a study of CD8 T cells in ankylosing spondylitis. General study points: What seemed typical of ankylosing spondylitis blood was a TCR beta motif built from several highly homologous variants.

These receptors are not linked to any known antigen. TCRdb called the 5' RACE reads again in MiXCR, with one record for every CDR3 protein. The table shows fewer than 550,000 distinct CDR3 sequences, with approximately 5% occurring only once. Sequenced sample: blood, either unsorted or a sorted T cell fraction (not recorded which). Source of these receptors: a male donor with ankylosing spondylitis.

This clonotype was seen only a few times. The V and J genes are TRBV6-2 or TRBV6-3 and TRBJ2-4, with 10 nucleotides matching TRBD1. Germline CDR1 reads MNHEY; CDR2 reads SVGEGT. V shed 6 bases, J shed 0 bases, and the junction held 20 bases outside the gene matches. The CDR3 has 21 amino acids. CDR3 in amino acids: CASSLLPGQGFSLRAKNIQYF. The CDR3 coding sequence is TGTGCCAGCAGCCTCCTTCCGGGACAGGGGTTTTCCCTCCGAGCCAAAAACATTCAGTACTTC.

This clonotype has at least ten counts. The chain links TRBV12-5 to TRBJ2-5; D is unresolved. The CDR3 has 12 residues. Germline V CDR1 and CDR2: LGHNT, FRNRAP. V was pared by 7 bases and J by 3 bases, with 9 bases between. The CDR3 bases are TGTGCTAGTGCCCCCGAGGAAGAGACCCAGTACTTC. Translation: CASAPEEETQYF.

This clonotype has ten or more counts. V is TRBV5-1 and J is TRBJ2-1; 7 positions agree with TRBD2. CDR3 length equals 14 residues. V trimming: 4 bases; J trimming: 7 bases; junction bases outside the gene matches: 8. Germline CDR1 SGHRS, CDR2 YFSETQ. CDR3: CASSIRTSLNEQFF. The DNA of the CDR3 is TGCGCCAGCAGCATTCGGACTAGTTTAAATGAGCAGTTCTTC.

Many counts were recorded for this clonotype. V is TRBV20-1 and J is TRBJ2-3, with TRBD1 matching over 7 bases. This CDR3 comprises 14 residues. Losses at the gene ends were 6 bases for V and 0 bases for J; bases not matched to a gene: 6. CDR1 is DFQATT, CDR2 SNEGSKA, per germline (reference sequence). The CDR3 nucleotides read TGCAGTGCGCTTACAGGGGACAGCACAGATACGCAGTATTTT. The encoded protein is CSALTGDSTDTQYF.

The V gene is TRBV5-1, the J gene TRBJ1-3, with a possible D match to TRBD1 (5 bases). This CDR3 comprises 15 residues. From germline, CDR1 is SGHRS and CDR2 YFSETQ. V lost 4 bases and J lost 0, with 11 bases in between. This CDR3 reads CASSPRRGSGNTIYF. The CDR3 DNA sequence: TGCGCCAGCAGCCCGAGAAGGGGCTCTGGAAACACCATATATTTT.

CDR3 sequence: CASRSGTDHRELFF. DNA for the CDR3: TGTGCCAGCAGGTCTGGGACAGACCACCGGGAGCTGTTTTTT. This chain links TRBV6-2 or TRBV6-3 with TRBJ2-2; the match to TRBD1 covers 7 bases. Germline CDR1 and CDR2: MNHEY and SVGEGT. The V segment lost 6 bases and the J segment 9 bases; nucleotides outside the gene matches: 10. The CDR3 sequence is 14 residues long.

In this sample, this clonotype turned up many times. The CDR3 loop reads CSVGIKDYNEQFF. The DNA of the CDR3 is TGCAGCGTTGGAATCAAGGACTACAATGAGCAGTTCTTC. The chain links TRBV29-1 to TRBJ2-1; D uncertain. Germline V lookup: CDR1 SQVTM, CDR2 ANQGSEA. The CDR3 loop spans 13 amino acids. V was pared by 4 bases and J by 3 bases, with 10 bases between.

Many counts were recorded for this clonotype. J is TRBJ2-7 and V is TRBV27; the D is unclear. The CDR3 consists of 9 residues. From germline, CDR1 is MNHEY and CDR2 SMNVEV (reference sequence). Trimming took off 8 bases at V and 4 bases at J, with 3 bases between the two ends. Here the CDR3 reads CASGYEQYF. CDR3 nucleotide sequence: TGTGCCAGCGGATACGAGCAGTACTTC.

In this sample, this clonotype turned up a few times. The rearrangement joins TRBV2 to TRBJ1-6, with D uncertain. The CDR3 consists of 13 residues. The V end lost 4 bases, the J end lost 7 bases, and 8 bases lay between the germline ends. The germline gives CDR1 SNHLY, CDR2 FYNNEI. The CDR3 region has the DNA TGTGCCAGCAGTGTGGGAGGCAATTCACCCCTCCACTTT. Translation gives CASSVGGNSPLHF.

This clonotype was counted ten times or more. The chain joins TRBV7-2 to TRBJ2-3; D may be TRBD1 or TRBD2 (6 bases each). CDR1 and CDR2 from the germline V gene are SGHTA and FQGNSA. The CDR3 runs 14 residues. V lost 1 base and J lost 6, with 11 bases in between. CDR3 sequence reads: CASSLGWGADTQYF. CDR3 coding DNA: TGTGCCAGCAGCTTAGGCTGGGGGGCTGATACGCAGTATTTT. The variable domain in full, completed from reference TRBV7-2 and TRBJ2-3, reads GAGVSQSPSNKVTEKGKDVELRCDPISGHTALYWYRQSLGQGLEFLIYFQGNSAPDKSGLPSDRFSAERTGGSVSTLTIQRTQQEDSAVYLCASSLGWGADTQYFGPGTRLTVL.

This clonotype was picked up a small number of times. The rearrangement links TRBV6-5 to TRBJ2-7; no clear D gene. Trimming took 2 bases from V and 2 from J, leaving 16 bases between them. The germline CDR1 and CDR2 sequences are MNHEY and SVGAGI. The CDR3 loop spans 16 amino acids. CDR3 sequence reads: CASSYSRAVQTYEQYF. In DNA, the CDR3 is TGTGCCAGCAGTTACAGTAGGGCGGTCCAGACCTACGAGCAGTACTTC.

This clonotype was counted at least ten times. The chain recombines TRBV20-1 with TRBJ2-1; D possibly corresponds to TRBD2 (6 bases). Trimming removed 6 bases at V and 0 bases at J, with 12 bases between. This CDR3 contains 14 residues. Germline V CDR1 and CDR2: DFQATT, SNEGSKA (reference sequence). The CDR3 bases are TGCAGTGCCGGGGACTCCCGCTCCTACAATGAGCAGTTCTTC. Its protein is CSAGDSRSYNEQFF.

This clonotype was counted many times. This chain uses TRBV20-1 with TRBJ2-7; a possible D gene is TRBD2 (6 bases). This CDR3 has 14 residues. The germline V gene encodes CDR1 DFQATT and CDR2 SNEGSKA (reference sequence). Between the trimmed V and J ends, which lost 7 bases and 4 bases, there was a span of 20 bases. The CDR3 bases are TGCAGTGGATTGAAGGAGGGAATTCCGTACGAGCAGTACTTC. This encodes CSGLKEGIPYEQYF.

This clonotype showed up many times. The chain employs TRBV7-8 and TRBJ1-3, with 7 bases identical to TRBD1. Germline CDR1 and CDR2: SGHVS and FQNEAQ. V dropped 5 bases and J dropped 5; count of bases not matched to a gene: 9. The CDR3 consists of 15 residues. CDR3 nucleotides: TGTGCCAGCAGCCCAACCACAGGGGTACGAAACACCATATATTTT. Translating gives CASSPTTGVRNTIYF.

This clonotype was found many times. The chain joins TRBV28 to TRBJ2-3, with TRBD2 matching 10 bases. J gave up 1 base and V 5 bases, and 15 bases lay outside the gene matches. The germline V gene encodes CDR1 MDHEN and CDR2 SYDVKM. This CDR3 contains 19 residues. Written as DNA, the CDR3 is TGTGCCAGCAGTCCCCTGGGAGCGGGAGGGCCGGGAGGCACAGATACGCAGTATTTT. Translation: CASSPLGAGGPGGTDTQYF.

The sample holds many counts of this clonotype. This rearrangement joins TRBV5-1 to TRBJ1-5, with D unresolved. Trimming pared 7 bases from V and 3 bases from J, leaving 11 bases between. The CDR3 loop spans 13 amino acids. Germline V gene data show CDR1 as SGHRS and CDR2 as YFSETQ. The CDR3 coding sequence is TGCGCCAGCTCGTGGGGTTACAATCAGCCCCAGCATTTT. Encoded protein: CASSWGYNQPQHF.

Many counts were recorded for this clonotype. The chain employs TRBV7-2 and TRBJ2-5, with a tentative D call TRBD2 (5 bases). V was cut by 5 bases and J by 1 base, with 8 bases left in between. The CDR3 contains 13 residues. In germline, CDR1 is SGHTA, CDR2 FQGNSA. The CDR3 is CASSVGIQETQYF. DNA of the CDR3: TGTGCCAGCAGCGTCGGGATCCAAGAGACCCAGTACTTC.

This clonotype showed up many times. CDR3 nucleotide sequence: TGTGCCAGCAGCCCAAGATGGGACAGCAATCAGCCCCAGCATTTT. This translates into CASSPRWDSNQPQHF. The chain recombines TRBV12-3 or TRBV12-4 with TRBJ1-5, with D possibly TRBD1 on 5 matching bases. Trimming took off 6 bases at V and 1 base at J, with 13 bases between the two ends. The CDR3 covers 15 residues.

This clonotype was seen repeatedly, ten times or more. The chain uses TRBV6-2 or TRBV6-3 and TRBJ2-2; D gene ambiguous. V was shortened by 5 bases and J by 6 bases, with 10 bases between the two germline ends. Germline V gene lookup returns CDR1 MNHEY and CDR2 SVGEGT. This CDR3 contains 13 residues. The DNA of the CDR3 is TGTGCCAGCAGTCCCCAGAAAGCCGGGGAGCTGTTTTTT. It yields the protein CASSPQKAGELFF.

This clonotype was picked up many times. CDR3 sequence: CSARETQNNYGYTF. The CDR3 DNA follows: TGCAGTGCTAGAGAGACACAAAATAACTATGGCTACACCTTC. V usage is TRBV20-1 and J usage is TRBJ1-2, with unresolved D. Germline lookup yields CDR1 DFQATT and CDR2 SNEGSKA (reference sequence). Deletions cut 0 bases from V and 1 base from J, with 9 bases between. The CDR3 loop spans 14 amino acids.

This clonotype was recorded at least ten times. This chain connects TRBV29-1 to TRBJ1-2; 7 bases line up with TRBD1. The CDR3 spans 14 residues. With V trimmed by 5 bases and J by 3 bases, 9 bases remained unmatched. CDR1 is SQVTM and CDR2 is ANQGSEA in the germline V gene. The CDR3 coding sequence is TGCAGCGTTTATAGGCCGGGGACAGACTATGGCTACACCTTC. Translating gives CSVYRPGTDYGYTF.